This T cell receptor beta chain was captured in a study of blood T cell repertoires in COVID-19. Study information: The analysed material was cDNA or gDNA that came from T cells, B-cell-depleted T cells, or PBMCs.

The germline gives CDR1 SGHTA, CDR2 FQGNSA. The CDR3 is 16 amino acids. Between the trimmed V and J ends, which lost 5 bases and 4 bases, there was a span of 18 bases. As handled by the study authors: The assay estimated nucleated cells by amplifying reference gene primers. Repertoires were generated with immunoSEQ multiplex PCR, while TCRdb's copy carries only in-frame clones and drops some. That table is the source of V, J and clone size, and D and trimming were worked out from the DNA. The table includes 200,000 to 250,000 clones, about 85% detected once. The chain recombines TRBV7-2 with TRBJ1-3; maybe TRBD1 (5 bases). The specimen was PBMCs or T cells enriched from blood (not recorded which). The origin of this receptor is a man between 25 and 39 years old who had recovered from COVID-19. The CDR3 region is CASSATAGRGGNTIYF. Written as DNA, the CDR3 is TGTGCCAGCAGCGCCACTGCGGGGCGAGGGGGAAACACCATATATTTT.